This T cell receptor beta chain appears in the sequencing data of a study of T cells after yellow fever vaccination. TCRdb reprocessed the 5' RACE reads via MiXCR and lists one record per CDR3 protein. Of 230,000 or so distinct CDR3 sequences in the sample, over 3% were seen once. From germline, CDR1 is SGHTA and CDR2 FQGNSA. The CDR3 contains 15 residues. The junction had 5 bases not matched to a gene; V was cut back by 2 bases and J by 1 base. This clonotype showed up many times. The sequenced sample was PBMCs, obtained 15 days after the yellow fever booster vaccination. This TCR derives from a man aged 18 to 30 who received the YFV17D yellow fever vaccine. The rearrangement links TRBV7-2 to TRBJ2-7; 7 nucleotides agree with TRBD1. The chain's CDR3 is CASSLLDRSSYEQYF. The CDR3 DNA reads as TGTGCCAGCAGCTTACTGGACAGGTCATCCTACGAGCAGTACTTC.